A single sample gave rise to the 3 T cell receptor beta chains below, sequenced in a study of T-cell reconstitution after alpha-beta-depleted transplantation in children. It was with unique molecular identifiers that the TCRbeta library was prepared. TCRdb itself ran the PCR reads through MiXCR, one entry per CDR3 protein. Of a few hundred thousand distinct CDR3 sequences listed, approximately 30% are singletons. This specimen consisted of PBMCs, obtained before TCRalphabeta/CD19-depleted stem cell transplant. The receptors shown here come from a boy under two years old with Wiskott-Aldrich syndrome, due to receive a stem cell transplant.

This clonotype was picked up one time. The V call is TRBV20-1, the J call TRBJ1-1; D gene unclear. The CDR3 loop spans 13 amino acids. Germline CDR1 and CDR2: DFQATT and SNEGSKA (reference sequence). V was shortened by 3 bases and J by 1 base, with 9 bases between the two germline ends. The CDR3: CSASYRGNTEAFF. The DNA of the CDR3 is TGCAGTGCTAGTTACCGGGGGAACACTGAAGCTTTCTTT.

This chain connects TRBV24-1 to TRBJ2-3, with no clear D. V was clipped by 4 bases and J by 3 bases, with 7 bases between them. The CDR3 has 13 amino acids. From germline, CDR1 is KGHDR and CDR2 SFDVKD. For the CDR3, the DNA is TGTGCCACCAGTGACCCCAGTACAGATACGCAGTATTTT. Translation gives CATSDPSTDTQYF.

This clonotype was observed a few times. This sequence joins TRBV5-1 and TRBJ1-6, with D unclear. The CDR3 spans 15 residues. Germline V gives CDR1 SGHRS, CDR2 YFSETQ. With 0 bases removed from V and 6 bases from J, the gap between germline ends came to 10 bases. CDR3 bases: TGCGCCAGCAGCTTGGCCCGGACGGGTAATTCACCCCTCCACTTT. Amino acids: CASSLARTGNSPLHF.